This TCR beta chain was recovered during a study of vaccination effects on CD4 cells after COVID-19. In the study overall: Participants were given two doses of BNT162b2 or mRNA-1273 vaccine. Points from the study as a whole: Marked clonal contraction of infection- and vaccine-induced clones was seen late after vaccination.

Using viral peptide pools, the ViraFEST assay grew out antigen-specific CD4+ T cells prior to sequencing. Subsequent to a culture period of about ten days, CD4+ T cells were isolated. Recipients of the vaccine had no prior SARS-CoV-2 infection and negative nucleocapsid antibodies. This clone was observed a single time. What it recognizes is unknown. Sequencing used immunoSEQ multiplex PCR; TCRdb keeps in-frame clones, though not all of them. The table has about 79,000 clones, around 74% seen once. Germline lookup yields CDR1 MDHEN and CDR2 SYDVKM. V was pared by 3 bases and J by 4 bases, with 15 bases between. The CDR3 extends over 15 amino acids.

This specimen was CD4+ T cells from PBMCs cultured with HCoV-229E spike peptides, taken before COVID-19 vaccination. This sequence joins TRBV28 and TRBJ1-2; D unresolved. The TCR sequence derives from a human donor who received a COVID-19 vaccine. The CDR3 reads CASSFRARWGYGYTF. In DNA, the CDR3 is TGTGCCAGCAGTTTCCGAGCGCGGTGGGGCTATGGCTACACCTTC.